Following are 13 T cell receptor beta chains from one sample sequenced in a study of human versus mouse CDR3 diversity and MHC coevolution. The protocol was immunoSEQ multiplex PCR, while the TCRdb copy is restricted to in-frame clones and leaves out a portion. Counted here are about 81,000 clones, 93% occurring once; the ten biggest clones make up about 1.4%. The material sequenced was naive CD4+ T cells from blood. Described subset: CD45RO-negative CD62L-positive naive CD4 T cells. These receptors were collected from a person aged 30-70 years in good health.

The V and J genes are TRBV28 and TRBJ2-7; D is perhaps TRBD2 (6 bases). With 3 bases removed from V and 0 bases from J, the gap between germline ends came to 12 bases. The CDR3 sequence is 15 residues long. Germline-derived CDR1 and CDR2 are MDHEN and SYDVKM. The CDR3 bases are TGTGCCAGCAGTTTCCGGGGGACGAGCTCCTACGAGCAGTACTTC. It encodes CASSFRGTSSYEQYF.

The V and J genes are TRBV27 and TRBJ1-2, with D possibly matching TRBD1 (5 bases). Germline V gene lookup returns CDR1 MNHEY and CDR2 SMNVEV (reference sequence). The CDR3 runs 13 residues. Trimming shortened V by 5 bases and J by 7 bases, and 14 bases separated the two germline ends. CDR3 loop: CASSVQGFSGYTF. CDR3 in DNA: TGTGCCAGCAGTGTTCAGGGTTTCTCTGGCTACACCTTC.

V gene TRBV18 combines with J gene TRBJ2-7, with D possibly TRBD2 on 6 matching bases. Trimming left V 4 bases short and J 3 bases short, with 10 bases between. The germline gives CDR1 KGHSH, CDR2 LQKENI. The CDR3 sequence is 13 residues long. The CDR3 nucleotides are TGTGCCAGCTCACTTTCCGGGGGCTACGAGCAGTACTTC. It translates to CASSLSGGYEQYF. The full variable domain, its missing parts supplied by reference TRBV18 and TRBJ2-7, is NAGVMQNPRHLVRRRGQEARLRCSPMKGHSHVYWYRQLPEEGLKFMVYLQKENIIDESGMPKERFSAEFPKEGPSILRIQQVVRGDSAAYFCASSLSGGYEQYFGPGTRLTVT.

The chain uses TRBV18 and TRBJ2-5, with TRBD1 identical over 7 bases. This CDR3 has 15 amino acids. Germline V gene lookup returns CDR1 KGHSH and CDR2 LQKENI. The V segment lost 3 bases and the J segment 5 bases; nucleotides outside the gene matches: 9. DNA of the CDR3: TGTGCCAGCTCACCCGTCGCCGGGACAGTTGAGACCCAGTACTTC. Translated, it gives CASSPVAGTVETQYF.

This chain joins TRBV29-1 and TRBJ2-7; D uncertain. V was pared by 6 bases and J by 2 bases, with 14 bases between. Germline values: CDR1 SQVTM, CDR2 ANQGSEA. The CDR3 runs 13 residues. The CDR3 sequence is CSVEEKTAYEQYF. Here the CDR3 DNA reads TGCAGCGTCGAGGAGAAGACGGCCTACGAGCAGTACTTC.

This chain links TRBV5-1 with TRBJ2-7; D is possibly TRBD2 (5 bases). CDR1 is SGHRS and CDR2 is YFSETQ in the germline V gene. The V and J ends lost 3 bases and 2 bases respectively, with 6 bases between them. The CDR3 runs to 12 residues. The CDR3, as DNA: TGCGCCAGCAGCTCCGGGGCCTACGAGCAGTACTTC. It specifies CASSSGAYEQYF.

This chain links TRBV9 with TRBJ2-3; perhaps TRBD2 as D (7 bases). Germline V gene data show CDR1 as SGDLS and CDR2 as YYNGEE. The V gene lost 0 bases and the J gene lost 4 bases, with 12 bases spanning the gap. The CDR3 is 15 amino acids. Written as DNA, the CDR3 is TGTGCCAGCAGCGTAGTGGGGGGGCATTCAGATACGCAGTATTTT. Amino acid sequence: CASSVVGGHSDTQYF.

The CDR3 is CASSADPGAYGYTF. In nucleotides, the CDR3 is TGTGCCAGCAGCGCTGACCCGGGAGCATATGGCTACACCTTC. This chain joins TRBV9 and TRBJ1-2, with no clear D. There are 14 residues in the CDR3. Germline CDR1 reads SGDLS; CDR2 reads YYNGEE. Trimming left V 3 bases short and J 5 bases short, with 14 bases between.

The count of this clone is one. The chain uses TRBV18 and TRBJ1-2; unclear D gene. The germline CDR1 and CDR2 sequences are KGHSH and LQKENI. CDR3 size: 12 residues. Trimming removed 3 bases from V and 8 bases from J, with 10 bases in between. CDR3 sequence (DNA): TGTGCCAGCTCACCGCGAGAATCCGGCTACACCTTC. As protein: CASSPRESGYTF.

V usage is TRBV15 and J usage is TRBJ2-7; 9 nucleotides match TRBD1. Germline V gene data show CDR1 as LNHNV and CDR2 as YYDKDF (reference sequence). Trimming at V came to 5 bases and at J to 0 bases, leaving 5 bases not matched to a gene. The CDR3 contains 15 residues. The DNA of the CDR3 is TGTGCCACCAGCCGGGACAGGGTATCCTCCTACGAGCAGTACTTC. Translation: CATSRDRVSSYEQYF.

The rearrangement uses TRBV29-1 and TRBJ1-1, with D possibly TRBD1 on 5 matching bases. Trimming removed 3 bases from V and 3 bases from J, with 8 bases in between. Germline V gene lookup returns CDR1 SQVTM and CDR2 ANQGSEA. The CDR3 is 12 amino acids. CDR3 bases: TGCAGCGTTGACGGGGGAGACACTGAAGCTTTCTTT. The encoded protein is CSVDGGDTEAFF.

CDR3 nucleotides: TGTGCCAGCAGCGCTATGGGGCTAGGATACCAGGGCACTGAAGCTTTCTTT. It translates to CASSAMGLGYQGTEAFF. J is TRBJ1-1 and V is TRBV5-8; the D gene is possibly TRBD1 (5 bases). Germline V gene lookup returns CDR1 SGHTS and CDR2 YDEGEE. The CDR3 is 17 amino acids. Between the trimmed V and J ends, which lost 4 bases and 4 bases, there was a span of 23 bases. Complete variable domain (other parts from reference TRBV5-8 and TRBJ1-1): EAGVTQSPTHLIKTRGQQATLRCSPISGHTSVYWYQQALGLGLQFLLWYDEGEERNRGNFPPRFSGRQFPNYSSELNVNALELEDSALYLCASSAMGLGYQGTEAFFGQGTRLTVV.

The chain couples TRBV4-3 to TRBJ2-1; D is perhaps TRBD2 (6 bases). Germline V gene lookup returns CDR1 LGHNA and CDR2 YSLEER. Between the trimmed V and J ends, which lost 4 bases and 8 bases, there was a span of 18 bases. The CDR3 has 15 amino acids. The CDR3 loop is CASSLARGAFDEQFF. CDR3 DNA: TGCGCCAGCAGCCTCGCCCGCGGGGCCTTCGATGAGCAGTTCTTC.